This T cell receptor beta chain derives from a study of T cell changes during pregnancy in multiple sclerosis. The repertoire was sequenced with immunoSEQ multiplex PCR; TCRdb's copy has only in-frame clones and lacks some. The sample includes roughly 37,000 clones, 92% of them seen just once. Germline V gene sequence: CDR1 ENHRY, CDR2 SYGVKD. The CDR3 length is 14 residues. V gave up 0 bases and J gave up 8 bases, with 13 bases separating them. Sequencing was performed on CD8+ T cells from peripheral blood mononuclear cells, taken before pregnancy. This chain joins TRBV10-3 and TRBJ1-2, with D maybe TRBD1 (5 bases). This sequence originates from a female donor with multiple sclerosis, enrolled in a pregnancy study. The CDR3 loop is CAISESPTQEGYTF. CDR3 coding DNA: TGTGCCATCAGTGAGTCTCCAACACAGGAAGGCTACACCTTC.